Each of the 24 T cell receptor beta chains below was sequenced from the same sample in a study of CD8 T cells in Susac syndrome. RNA, at about 0.45 to 1 ug, was reverse transcribed with random hexamers. TCRdb recomputed calls from the immunoSEQ multiplex PCR reads with MiXCR, one row per CDR3 protein. The sample lists around 270,000 distinct CDR3 sequences; approximately 85% were seen once. The specimen sequenced was CD8+ T cells from PBMCs. All receptors come from a human donor with multiple sclerosis.

The chain links TRBV9 to TRBJ2-3; TRBD2 aligns across 9 bases. This CDR3 has 13 amino acids. V was clipped by 10 bases and J by 1 base; unmatched bases: 4. Germline loops: CDR1 SGDLS, CDR2 YYNGEE. The CDR3 coding sequence is TGTGCCTCTAGCGGGGTCGGCACAGATACGCAGTATTTT. This encodes CASSGVGTDTQYF.

J is TRBJ2-7 and V is TRBV6-2 or TRBV6-3; the D gene could be TRBD1 or TRBD2 (5 bases each). Trimming stripped 0 bases from V and 5 bases from J, with 20 bases between. Germline V CDR1 and CDR2: MNHEY, SVGEGT. The CDR3 has 17 amino acids. The CDR3 sequence: CASSYSPWGPLDHEQYF. The DNA for the CDR3 is TGTGCCAGCAGTTACTCTCCGTGGGGACCGCTCGACCACGAGCAGTACTTC.

V usage is TRBV5-6 and J usage is TRBJ1-1; D not resolved. Germline values: CDR1 SGHDT, CDR2 YYEEEE. This CDR3 has 14 residues. V lost 0 bases and J 1 base, leaving 7 bases between the germline ends. CDR3 protein: CASSLEGENTEAFF. CDR3 nucleotide sequence: TGTGCCAGCAGCTTGGAGGGAGAGAACACTGAAGCTTTCTTT.

This clonotype appeared many times. V and J are TRBV18 and TRBJ2-7; no reliable D call. Trimming removed 8 bases from V and 2 bases from J, with 10 bases in between. In germline, CDR1 is KGHSH, CDR2 LQKENI. The CDR3 contains 12 residues. The CDR3 region has the DNA TGTGCCAGCAGCCCCGGAGCCTACGAGCAGTACTTC. Its translation is CASSPGAYEQYF.

The CDR3 is CASSWGEGQPQHF. CDR3 in DNA: TGTGCCAGCAGTTGGGGGGAAGGTCAGCCCCAGCATTTT. The chain combines TRBV7-6 with TRBJ1-5; D possibly corresponds to TRBD1 (5 bases). Germline CDR1 SGHVS, CDR2 FNYEAQ. Trimming pared 6 bases from V and 6 bases from J, leaving 12 bases between. The CDR3 is made up of 13 amino acids.

The gene calls are TRBV19 and TRBJ2-1; D remains unclear. Trimming removed 4 bases from V and 4 bases from J, with 11 bases in between. The CDR3 is 14 residues long. Germline CDR1 reads LNHDA; CDR2 reads SQIVND (reference sequence). The CDR3 is CASSTLLSYNEQFF. The CDR3 DNA reads as TGTGCCAGTAGTACGCTACTTAGTTACAATGAGCAGTTCTTC.

The V and J genes are TRBV9 and TRBJ2-3, with 7 bases matching TRBD2. V dropped 1 base and J dropped 4; count of bases not matched to a gene: 9. The CDR3 contains 16 residues. CDR1 is SGDLS, CDR2 YYNGEE, per germline. CDR3 protein: CASSVLGTTWADTQYF. The CDR3 bases are TGTGCCAGCAGCGTACTGGGGACTACCTGGGCAGATACGCAGTATTTT.

V usage is TRBV7-2 and J usage is TRBJ2-1, with 9 bases identical to TRBD2. This CDR3 comprises 19 residues. V trimming: 1 base; J trimming: 0 bases; junction bases outside the gene matches: 10. Germline lookup yields CDR1 SGHTA and CDR2 FQGNSA. The CDR3 nucleotides are TGTGCCAGCAGCTTAGTAGCAGCGGGAGGACCGAGCTCCTACAATGAGCAGTTCTTC. It yields the protein CASSLVAAGGPSSYNEQFF.

The rearrangement joins TRBV9 to TRBJ1-1, with TRBD1 matching over 9 bases. The V segment lost 0 bases and the J segment 5 bases; nucleotides outside the gene matches: 2. The CDR3 runs 14 residues. Germline-derived CDR1 and CDR2 are SGDLS and YYNGEE. Here the CDR3 reads CASSVAGTGTEAFF. In nucleotides, the CDR3 is TGTGCCAGCAGCGTAGCCGGGACAGGGACTGAAGCTTTCTTT.

The CDR3 coding sequence is TGCGCCAGCAGCCCGGGGCGGGGGCTCCGAAATCAGCCCCAGCATTTT. Its translation: CASSPGRGLRNQPQHF. The V and J genes are TRBV4-3 and TRBJ1-5; D possibly corresponds to TRBD1 (6 bases). V lost 4 bases to trimming and J lost 4 bases, with 17 bases between them. The CDR3 length is 16 residues. The germline gives CDR1 LGHNA, CDR2 YSLEER.

The V and J genes are TRBV12-3 or TRBV12-4 and TRBJ2-5; no reliable D call. Deletions cut 0 bases from V and 0 bases from J, with 8 bases between. The CDR3 runs to 15 residues. In nucleotides, the CDR3 is TGTGCCAGCAGTTTAGCGTGGCAGAACCAAGAGACCCAGTACTTC. This sequence encodes CASSLAWQNQETQYF.

The J gene is TRBJ1-2, the V gene TRBV28; TRBD1 matches 11 bases. CDR1 and CDR2 (germline): MDHEN, SYDVKM. The V gene end was trimmed by 6 bases and the J gene end by 6 bases; junction bases not matched to a gene: 9. CDR3 length: 15 residues. The CDR3 DNA follows: TGTGCCAGCAGGCTGGACAGGGGGCGTTGGAATGGCTACACCTTC. This encodes CASRLDRGRWNGYTF.

V gene TRBV9 combines with J gene TRBJ1-1; D is possibly TRBD1 (6 bases). The V end was cut by 0 bases, the J end by 3 bases, with 12 bases between. The CDR3 has 15 amino acids. The germline CDR1 and CDR2 sequences are SGDLS and YYNGEE. The CDR3 DNA sequence: TGTGCCAGCAGCGTAGTCAGGGGCGGGGACACTGAAGCTTTCTTT. It encodes CASSVVRGGDTEAFF.

This chain connects TRBV9 to TRBJ1-3; no firm D call. There are 18 residues in the CDR3. The germline CDR1 and CDR2 sequences are SGDLS and YYNGEE. V was trimmed by 0 bases and J by 2 bases, leaving 18 bases between them. The chain's CDR3 is CASSVAPSQALAGNTIYF. The CDR3 DNA is TGTGCCAGCAGCGTAGCCCCGAGTCAGGCCCTCGCTGGAAACACCATATATTTT.

V usage is TRBV7-9 and J usage is TRBJ2-6, with 14 bases fitting TRBD2. CDR3 length equals 17 residues. Germline V gives CDR1 SEHNR, CDR2 FQNEAQ (reference sequence). The ends lost 4 bases at V and 4 bases at J; junction bases unmatched: 3. CDR3 protein: CASSSGLAGEGANVLTF. In DNA form, the CDR3 reads TGTGCCAGCAGCTCGGGACTAGCGGGAGAAGGGGCCAACGTCCTGACTTTC.

The rearrangement uses TRBV16 and TRBJ1-5, with no clear D. Germline V gene sequence: CDR1 KGHSY, CDR2 FQNENV. The CDR3 extends over 14 amino acids. Trimming removed 4 bases from V and 7 bases from J, with 14 bases in between. CDR3 region: CASSRSQAGQPQHF. Here the CDR3 DNA reads TGTGCCAGCAGCCGATCCCAGGCTGGACAGCCCCAGCATTTT.

The V gene is TRBV6-5, the J gene TRBJ2-1, with a possible D match to TRBD2 (5 bases). Germline CDR1 and CDR2: MNHEY and SVGAGI. CDR3 size: 13 residues. With 8 bases removed from V and 4 bases from J, the gap between germline ends came to 12 bases. CDR3 loop: CASALVKYNEQFF. In nucleotides, the CDR3 is TGTGCCAGCGCACTAGTTAAGTACAATGAGCAGTTCTTC.

V and J are TRBV28 and TRBJ1-3; D remains ambiguous. In germline, CDR1 is MDHEN, CDR2 SYDVKM. The ends were cut back, 2 bases at V and 6 bases at J, with 26 bases in the middle. The CDR3 has 19 residues. The CDR3 is CASSLVGLIGALPENTIYF. Written as DNA, the CDR3 is TGTGCCAGCAGTTTAGTAGGGCTAATCGGTGCCCTCCCTGAAAACACCATATATTTT.

This clonotype came up once. This chain connects TRBV3-1 to TRBJ2-7; D is undetermined. The V end was cut by 8 bases, the J end by 6 bases, with 20 bases between. Germline-derived CDR1 and CDR2 are LGHDT and YNNKEL (reference sequence). The CDR3 spans 14 residues. CDR3 residues: CASADFRERVEQYF. In DNA form, the CDR3 reads TGTGCCAGCGCCGATTTCAGAGAAAGGGTCGAGCAGTACTTC.

This clonotype was observed a handful of times. V and J are TRBV7-2 and TRBJ2-5; D call uncertain. Germline V gives CDR1 SGHTA, CDR2 FQGNSA. The CDR3 spans 14 residues. Trimming shortened V by 5 bases and J by 2 bases, and 12 bases separated the two germline ends. The CDR3 nucleotides read TGTGCCAGCAGCCACACGTACCAGCAAGAGACCCAGTACTTC. Protein product: CASSHTYQQETQYF. Together with reference TRBV7-2 and TRBJ2-5, the CDR3 gives the full variable domain: GAGVSQSPSNKVTEKGKDVELRCDPISGHTALYWYRQSLGQGLEFLIYFQGNSAPDKSGLPSDRFSAERTGGSVSTLTIQRTQQEDSAVYLCASSHTYQQETQYFGPGTRLLVL.

The rearrangement joins TRBV27 to TRBJ2-1; the match to TRBD1 covers 8 bases. The CDR3 sequence is 15 residues long. Germline trimming cut 4 bases from V and 3 bases from J; bases unmatched to any gene: 5. Germline loops: CDR1 MNHEY, CDR2 SMNVEV (reference sequence). CDR3 region: CASSSGQGLYNEQFF. CDR3 sequence (DNA): TGTGCCAGCAGTTCCGGACAGGGCCTCTACAATGAGCAGTTCTTC.

J is TRBJ2-1 and V is TRBV3-1; no clear D. Trimming cost V 4 bases and J 4 bases, with 20 bases left between them. Germline assignment: CDR1 LGHDT and CDR2 YNNKEL (reference sequence). This CDR3 spans 17 amino acids. CDR3 region: CASSPDPIKLSYNEQFF. In DNA, the CDR3 is TGTGCCAGCAGCCCAGACCCCATCAAACTCTCGTACAATGAGCAGTTCTTC.

V gene TRBV27 combines with J gene TRBJ1-1, with D possibly being TRBD1 (5 bases). V was pared by 1 base and J by 4 bases, with 10 bases between. Germline assignment: CDR1 MNHEY and CDR2 SMNVEV (reference sequence). The CDR3 has 14 amino acids. CDR3 DNA: TGTGCCAGCAGTTTATGGGCCCAGGGCACTGAAGCTTTCTTT. Translating gives CASSLWAQGTEAFF.

The chain couples TRBV6-1 to TRBJ1-6, with a possible D match to TRBD1 (5 bases). The CDR3 extends over 17 amino acids. Trimming took off 5 bases at V and 7 bases at J, with 21 bases between the two ends. Germline V CDR1 and CDR2: MNHNS, SASEGT. CDR3: CASSPSGYRVINSPLHF. DNA of the CDR3: TGTGCCAGCAGTCCCTCAGGGTATCGGGTGATAAATTCACCCCTCCACTTT.